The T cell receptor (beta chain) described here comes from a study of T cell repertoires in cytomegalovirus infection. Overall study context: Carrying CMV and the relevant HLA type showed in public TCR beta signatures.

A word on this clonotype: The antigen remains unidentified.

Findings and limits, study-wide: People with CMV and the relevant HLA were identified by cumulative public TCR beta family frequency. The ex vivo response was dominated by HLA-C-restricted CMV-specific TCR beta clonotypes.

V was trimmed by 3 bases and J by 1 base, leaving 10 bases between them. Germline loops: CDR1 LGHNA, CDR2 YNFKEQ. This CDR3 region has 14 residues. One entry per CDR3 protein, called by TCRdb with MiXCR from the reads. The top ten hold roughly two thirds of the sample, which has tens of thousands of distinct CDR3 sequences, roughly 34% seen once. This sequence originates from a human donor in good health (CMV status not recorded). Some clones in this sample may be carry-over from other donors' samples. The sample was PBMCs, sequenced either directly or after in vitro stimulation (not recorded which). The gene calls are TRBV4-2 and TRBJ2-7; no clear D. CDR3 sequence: CASSQRGPSYEQYF. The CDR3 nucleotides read TGTGCCAGCAGCCAGCGTGGACCGTCCTACGAGCAGTACTTC.